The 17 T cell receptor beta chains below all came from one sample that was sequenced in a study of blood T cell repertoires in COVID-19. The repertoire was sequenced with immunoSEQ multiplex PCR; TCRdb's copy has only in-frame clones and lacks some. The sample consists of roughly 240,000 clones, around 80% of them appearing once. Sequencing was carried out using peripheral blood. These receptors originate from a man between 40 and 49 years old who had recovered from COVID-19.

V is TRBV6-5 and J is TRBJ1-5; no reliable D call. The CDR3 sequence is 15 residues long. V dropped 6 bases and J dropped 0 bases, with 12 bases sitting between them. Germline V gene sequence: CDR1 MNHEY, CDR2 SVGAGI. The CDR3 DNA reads TGTGCCAGCAGGCCCCCGGGGAATAGCAATCAGCCCCAGCATTTT. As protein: CASRPPGNSNQPQHF.

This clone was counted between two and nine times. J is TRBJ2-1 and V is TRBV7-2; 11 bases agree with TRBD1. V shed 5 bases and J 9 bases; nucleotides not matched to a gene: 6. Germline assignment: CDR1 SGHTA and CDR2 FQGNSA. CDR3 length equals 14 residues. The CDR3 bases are TGTGCCAGCAGCCCGGACAGGGGGCGAGGTGAGCAGTTCTTC. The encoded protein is CASSPDRGRGEQFF. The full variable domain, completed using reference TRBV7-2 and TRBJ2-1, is GAGVSQSPSNKVTEKGKDVELRCDPISGHTALYWYRQSLGQGLEFLIYFQGNSAPDKSGLPSDRFSAERTGGSVSTLTIQRTQQEDSAVYLCASSPDRGRGEQFFGPGTRLTVL.

The CDR3, as DNA: TGTGCCAGCTCGCGTTCCCTAGGGGACACTGAAGCTTTCTTT. It yields the protein CASSRSLGDTEAFF. The chain uses TRBV2 and TRBJ1-1, with TRBD1 as a possible D gene (5 bases). Per the germline V gene, CDR1 is SNHLY and CDR2 is FYNNEI. The V end lost 8 bases, the J end lost 3 bases, and 16 bases lay between the germline ends. CDR3 length: 14 amino acids.

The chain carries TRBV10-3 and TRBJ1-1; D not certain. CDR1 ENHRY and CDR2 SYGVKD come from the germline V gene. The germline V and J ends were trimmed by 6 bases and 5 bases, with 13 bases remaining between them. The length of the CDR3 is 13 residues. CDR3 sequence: CAIRAGLETEAFF. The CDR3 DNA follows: TGTGCCATCAGGGCGGGATTGGAGACTGAAGCTTTCTTT.

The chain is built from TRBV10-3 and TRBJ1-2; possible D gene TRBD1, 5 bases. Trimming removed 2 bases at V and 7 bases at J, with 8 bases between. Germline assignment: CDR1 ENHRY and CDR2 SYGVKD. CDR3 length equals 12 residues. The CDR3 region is CAISETGGGYTF. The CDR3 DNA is TGTGCCATCAGTGAGACAGGTGGTGGCTACACCTTC.

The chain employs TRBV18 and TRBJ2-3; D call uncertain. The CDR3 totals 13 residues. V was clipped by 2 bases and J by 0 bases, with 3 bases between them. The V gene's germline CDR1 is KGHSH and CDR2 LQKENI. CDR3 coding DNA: TGTGCCAGCTCACCATCTAGCACAGATACGCAGTATTTT. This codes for CASSPSSTDTQYF. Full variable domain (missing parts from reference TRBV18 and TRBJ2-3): NAGVMQNPRHLVRRRGQEARLRCSPMKGHSHVYWYRQLPEEGLKFMVYLQKENIIDESGMPKERFSAEFPKEGPSILRIQQVVRGDSAAYFCASSPSSTDTQYFGPGTRLTVL.

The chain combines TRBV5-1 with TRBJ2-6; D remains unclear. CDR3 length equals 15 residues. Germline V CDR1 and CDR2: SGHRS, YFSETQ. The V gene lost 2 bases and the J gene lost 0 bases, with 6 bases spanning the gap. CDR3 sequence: CASSLQFSGANVLTF. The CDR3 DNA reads TGCGCCAGCAGCTTACAATTCTCTGGGGCCAACGTCCTGACTTTC. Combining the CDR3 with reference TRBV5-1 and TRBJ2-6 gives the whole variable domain KAGVTQTPRYLIKTRGQQVTLSCSPISGHRSVSWYQQTPGQGLQFLFEYFSETQRNKGNFPGRFSGRQFSNSRSEMNVSTLELGDSALYLCASSLQFSGANVLTFGAGSRLTVL.

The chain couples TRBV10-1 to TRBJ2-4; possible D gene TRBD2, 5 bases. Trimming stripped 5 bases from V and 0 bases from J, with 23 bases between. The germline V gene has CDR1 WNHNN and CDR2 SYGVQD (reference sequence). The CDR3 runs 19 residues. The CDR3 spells CASSKEVPNVRVAKNIQYF. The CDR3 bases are TGCGCCAGCAGTAAGGAGGTCCCCAACGTGCGCGTAGCCAAAAACATTCAGTACTTC.

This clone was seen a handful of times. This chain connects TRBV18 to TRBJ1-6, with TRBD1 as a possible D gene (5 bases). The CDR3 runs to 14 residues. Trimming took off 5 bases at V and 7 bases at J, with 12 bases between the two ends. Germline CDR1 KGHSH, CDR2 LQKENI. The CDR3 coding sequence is TGTGCCAGCTCAACGGGACTACGCAATTCACCCCTCCACTTT. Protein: CASSTGLRNSPLHF.

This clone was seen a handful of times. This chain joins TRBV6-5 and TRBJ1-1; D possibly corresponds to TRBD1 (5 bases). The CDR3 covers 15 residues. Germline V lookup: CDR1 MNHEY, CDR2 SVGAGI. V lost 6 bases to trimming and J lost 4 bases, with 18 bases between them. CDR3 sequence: CASSNLGRRGTEAFF. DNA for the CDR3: TGTGCCAGCAGCAACCTCGGGCGTAGGGGCACTGAAGCTTTCTTT.

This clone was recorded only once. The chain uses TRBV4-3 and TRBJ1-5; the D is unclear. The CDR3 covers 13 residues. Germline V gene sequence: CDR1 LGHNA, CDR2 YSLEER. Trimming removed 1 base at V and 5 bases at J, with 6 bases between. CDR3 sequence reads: CASSQAGHQPQHF. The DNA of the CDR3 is TGCGCCAGCAGCCAAGCAGGCCATCAGCCCCAGCATTTT.

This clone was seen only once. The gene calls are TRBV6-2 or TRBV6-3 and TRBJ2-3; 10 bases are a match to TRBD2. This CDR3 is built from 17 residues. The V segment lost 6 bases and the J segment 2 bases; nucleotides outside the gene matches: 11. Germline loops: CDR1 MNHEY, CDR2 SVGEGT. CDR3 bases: TGTGCCAGCAGACCTTTTTTAGCGGGGGGAGACACAGATACGCAGTATTTT. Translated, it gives CASRPFLAGGDTDTQYF.

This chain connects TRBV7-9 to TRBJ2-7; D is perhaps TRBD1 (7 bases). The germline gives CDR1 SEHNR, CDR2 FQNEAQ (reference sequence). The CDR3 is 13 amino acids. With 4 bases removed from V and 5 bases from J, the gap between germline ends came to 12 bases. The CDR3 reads CASSYQGGNEQYF. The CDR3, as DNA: TGTGCCAGCAGCTACCAGGGGGGAAACGAGCAGTACTTC.

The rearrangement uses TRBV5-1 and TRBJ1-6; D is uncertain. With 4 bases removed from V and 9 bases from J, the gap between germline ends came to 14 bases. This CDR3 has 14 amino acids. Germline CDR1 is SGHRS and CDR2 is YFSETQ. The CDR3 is CASSAGLVISPLHF. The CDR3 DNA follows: TGCGCCAGCAGCGCGGGGTTAGTCATTTCACCCCTCCACTTT.

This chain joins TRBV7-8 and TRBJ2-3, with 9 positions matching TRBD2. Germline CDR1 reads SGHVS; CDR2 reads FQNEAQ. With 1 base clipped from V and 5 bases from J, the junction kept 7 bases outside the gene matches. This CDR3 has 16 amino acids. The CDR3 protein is CASSLGSSGAGDTQYF. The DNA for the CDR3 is TGTGCCAGCAGCTTAGGCTCTAGCGGGGCTGGAGATACGCAGTATTTT.

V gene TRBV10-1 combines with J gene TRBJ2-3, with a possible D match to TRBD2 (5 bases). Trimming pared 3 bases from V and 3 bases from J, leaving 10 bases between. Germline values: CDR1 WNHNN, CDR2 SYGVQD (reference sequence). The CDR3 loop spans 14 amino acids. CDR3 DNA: TGCGCCAGCAGTGATCGAGGGAGTACAGATACGCAGTATTTT. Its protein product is CASSDRGSTDTQYF.

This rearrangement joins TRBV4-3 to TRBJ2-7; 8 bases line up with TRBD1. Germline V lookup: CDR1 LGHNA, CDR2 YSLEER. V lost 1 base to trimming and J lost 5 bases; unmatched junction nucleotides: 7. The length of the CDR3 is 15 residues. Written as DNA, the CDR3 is TGCGCCAGCAGCCAAGGGGCATCAGGGGGCCACGAGCAGTACTTC. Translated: CASSQGASGGHEQYF.